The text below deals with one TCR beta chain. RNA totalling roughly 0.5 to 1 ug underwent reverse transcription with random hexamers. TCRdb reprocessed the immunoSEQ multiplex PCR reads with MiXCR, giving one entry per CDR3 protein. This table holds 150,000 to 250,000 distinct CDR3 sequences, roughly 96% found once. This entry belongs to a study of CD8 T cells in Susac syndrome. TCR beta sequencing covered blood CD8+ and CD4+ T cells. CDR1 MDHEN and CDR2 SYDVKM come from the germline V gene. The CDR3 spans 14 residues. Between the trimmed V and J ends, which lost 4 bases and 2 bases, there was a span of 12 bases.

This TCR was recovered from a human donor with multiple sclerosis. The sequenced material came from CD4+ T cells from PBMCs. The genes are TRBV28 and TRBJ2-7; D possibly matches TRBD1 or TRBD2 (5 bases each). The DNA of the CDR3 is TGTGCCAGCAGTTCCGGGACGGGGACCTACGAGCAGTACTTC. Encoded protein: CASSSGTGTYEQYF.